The 10 T cell receptor beta chains below all came from one sample that was sequenced in a study of T cells in Graves' hyperthyroidism and ophthalmopathy. TCR beta CDR3 regions were amplified from RNA. During a first-round RT-PCR of the TCR CDR3, the HTBI primer set was used. In TCRdb, the multiplex PCR reads were re-called with MiXCR into one record per CDR3 protein. The repertoire holds about 640,000 distinct CDR3 sequences, with roughly 20% as singletons. Specimen: blood. These receptors all come from a young man with Graves' ophthalmopathy.

This clonotype was observed a handful of times. CDR3 protein: CASSYGAHEQYF. As DNA, the CDR3 is TGTGCCAGCAGTTACGGGGCCCACGAGCAGTACTTC. The chain recombines TRBV6-2 or TRBV6-3 with TRBJ2-7, with a possible D match to TRBD1 (5 bases). V dropped 2 bases and J dropped 5 bases, with 7 bases sitting between them. Germline V gene sequence: CDR1 MNHEY, CDR2 SVGEGT. The CDR3 spans 12 residues.

The sample holds a few counts of this clonotype. The V and J genes are TRBV12-5 and TRBJ1-3; no firm D call. Trimming removed 0 bases at V and 3 bases at J, with 15 bases between. CDR1 LGHNT and CDR2 FRNRAP come from the germline V gene. This CDR3 is 17 amino acids long. The CDR3 loop reads CASGLVRDGRRGNTIYF. The CDR3 coding sequence is TGTGCTAGTGGTTTGGTACGAGACGGCCGACGTGGAAACACCATATATTTT.

V gene TRBV30 combines with J gene TRBJ2-1; 11 positions agree with TRBD1. The CDR3 consists of 15 residues. V trimming: 2 bases; J trimming: 5 bases; junction bases outside the gene matches: 5. Germline CDR1 and CDR2: GTSNPN and SVGIG (reference sequence). Here the CDR3 reads CAWSPRDRGNNEQFF. The DNA of the CDR3 is TGTGCCTGGAGTCCCCGGGACAGGGGGAACAATGAGCAGTTCTTC. Variable domain in full (rest from reference TRBV30 and TRBJ2-1): SQTIHQWPATLVQPVGSPLSLECTVEGTSNPNLYWYRQAAGRGLQLLFYSVGIGQISSEVPQNLSASRPQDRQFILSSKKLLLSDSGFYLCAWSPRDRGNNEQFFGPGTRLTVL.

The sample holds many counts of this clonotype. The gene calls are TRBV3-1 and TRBJ1-1, with 7 bases aligning to TRBD1. V shed 3 bases, J shed 3 bases, and the junction held 4 bases outside the gene matches. Germline lookup yields CDR1 LGHDT and CDR2 YNNKEL (reference sequence). This CDR3 spans 14 amino acids. The CDR3 loop reads CASSQYRGYTEAFF. CDR3 DNA: TGTGCCAGCAGCCAGTACAGGGGATACACTGAAGCTTTCTTT.

With regard to this clonotype: A clone one base away is much larger, so this may be a read error. The rearrangement joins TRBV5-1 to TRBJ1-5, with 7 bases that match TRBD1. V lost 1 base to trimming and J lost 7 bases; unmatched junction nucleotides: 8. Germline V lookup: CDR1 SGHRS, CDR2 YFSETQ. The CDR3 has 15 amino acids. This CDR3 reads CASSLQGGNGQPQHF. CDR3 nucleotides: TGCGCCAGCAGCTTGCAAGGGGGCAACGGCCAGCCCCAGCATTTT.

This clonotype was detected a few times. This rearrangement joins TRBV2 to TRBJ1-1; no clear D gene. Germline V gene data show CDR1 as SNHLY and CDR2 as FYNNEI. CDR3 length: 12 residues. With 4 bases removed from V and 3 bases from J, the gap between germline ends came to 6 bases. Here the CDR3 reads CASSARYTEAFF. CDR3 sequence (DNA): TGTGCCAGCAGTGCCAGGTACACTGAAGCTTTCTTT.

The chain carries TRBV12-5 and TRBJ2-1; 8 bases fit TRBD2. The CDR3 is made up of 17 amino acids. The germline CDR1 and CDR2 sequences are LGHNT and FRNRAP. The V and J ends lost 1 base and 7 bases, in that order; junction bases with no gene match: 12. The CDR3 reads CASGLATGGGRGNEQFF. CDR3 sequence (DNA): TGTGCTAGTGGTTTGGCCACCGGGGGGGGGCGCGGGAATGAGCAGTTCTTC.

This clonotype was counted a few times. The chain links TRBV5-6 to TRBJ2-5; 7 nucleotides match TRBD2. The V gene end was trimmed by 4 bases and the J gene end by 4 bases; junction bases not matched to a gene: 7. The germline gives CDR1 SGHDT, CDR2 YYEEEE. The CDR3 extends over 14 amino acids. The CDR3 is CASSPSGGVETQYF. In nucleotides, the CDR3 is TGTGCCAGCAGCCCCTCGGGAGGAGTAGAGACCCAGTACTTC.

This clonotype was detected only a few times. The chain employs TRBV6-1 and TRBJ2-7; D could derive from TRBD1 or TRBD2 (7 bases each). The CDR3 runs 13 residues. CDR1 is MNHNS and CDR2 is SASEGT in the germline V gene. The V gene lost 7 bases and the J gene lost 6 bases, with 16 bases spanning the gap. CDR3 residues: CASNQGGDGEQYF. CDR3 nucleotide sequence: TGTGCCAGCAACCAGGGGGGGGATGGCGAGCAGTACTTC.

This sequence joins TRBV5-1 and TRBJ2-1; 7 nucleotides align to TRBD1. V lost 4 bases, J lost 8 bases, and 3 bases stayed unmatched. This CDR3 is 12 amino acids long. From germline, CDR1 is SGHRS and CDR2 YFSETQ. This CDR3 reads CASSAGTDEQFF. Here the CDR3 DNA reads TGCGCCAGCAGCGCCGGGACAGATGAGCAGTTCTTC.